A single sample gave rise to the 4 T cell receptor beta chains below, sequenced in a study of T-cell memory formation after mild COVID-19. Each CDR3 protein gets one entry after TCRdb re-called the 5' RACE reads with MiXCR. This sample carries 85,000 to 130,000 distinct CDR3 sequences, about 18% of them seen once, and the ten largest clones take 28%. The sample taken for sequencing was PBMCs or a T cell subset sorted from them (not recorded which). The receptors come from an adult woman who had mild COVID-19 (a few samples of this study predate the infection). Cell type and time point are not known.

The chain recombines TRBV6-6 with TRBJ1-1; D call uncertain. Trimming cost V 5 bases and J 6 bases, with 10 bases left between them. The CDR3 length is 12 residues. Per the germline V gene, CDR1 is MNHNY and CDR2 is SVGAGI (reference sequence). The DNA for the CDR3 is TGTGCCAGCAGTCCCCTCGGCTCTGAAGCTTTCTTT. Translation gives CASSPLGSEAFF.

V usage is TRBV9 and J usage is TRBJ1-4; tentative D call: TRBD1 (5 bases). This CDR3 comprises 15 residues. V was shortened by 3 bases and J by 7 bases, with 16 bases between the two germline ends. From germline, CDR1 is SGDLS and CDR2 YYNGEE. CDR3 protein: CASSAGGDLSEKLFF. The CDR3 nucleotides read TGTGCCAGCAGCGCTGGGGGGGATCTCAGTGAAAAACTGTTTTTT.

V gene TRBV19 combines with J gene TRBJ2-2, with 8 bases identical to TRBD2. There are 15 residues in the CDR3. CDR1 and CDR2 from the germline V gene are LNHDA and SQIVND (reference sequence). Trimming removed 1 base from V and 2 bases from J; junction bases left unmatched: 0. The DNA for the CDR3 is TGTGCCAGTAGTATAGTAGCGGGAAACACCGGGGAGCTGTTTTTT. This sequence encodes CASSIVAGNTGELFF.

This rearrangement joins TRBV24-1 to TRBJ2-1; the D is unclear. The CDR3 has 14 residues. V was clipped by 3 bases and J by 4 bases, with 9 bases between them. Germline lookup yields CDR1 KGHDR and CDR2 SFDVKD. CDR3 DNA: TGTGCCACCAGTGATGTAGTGAAGTACAATGAGCAGTTCTTC. Protein sequence: CATSDVVKYNEQFF.